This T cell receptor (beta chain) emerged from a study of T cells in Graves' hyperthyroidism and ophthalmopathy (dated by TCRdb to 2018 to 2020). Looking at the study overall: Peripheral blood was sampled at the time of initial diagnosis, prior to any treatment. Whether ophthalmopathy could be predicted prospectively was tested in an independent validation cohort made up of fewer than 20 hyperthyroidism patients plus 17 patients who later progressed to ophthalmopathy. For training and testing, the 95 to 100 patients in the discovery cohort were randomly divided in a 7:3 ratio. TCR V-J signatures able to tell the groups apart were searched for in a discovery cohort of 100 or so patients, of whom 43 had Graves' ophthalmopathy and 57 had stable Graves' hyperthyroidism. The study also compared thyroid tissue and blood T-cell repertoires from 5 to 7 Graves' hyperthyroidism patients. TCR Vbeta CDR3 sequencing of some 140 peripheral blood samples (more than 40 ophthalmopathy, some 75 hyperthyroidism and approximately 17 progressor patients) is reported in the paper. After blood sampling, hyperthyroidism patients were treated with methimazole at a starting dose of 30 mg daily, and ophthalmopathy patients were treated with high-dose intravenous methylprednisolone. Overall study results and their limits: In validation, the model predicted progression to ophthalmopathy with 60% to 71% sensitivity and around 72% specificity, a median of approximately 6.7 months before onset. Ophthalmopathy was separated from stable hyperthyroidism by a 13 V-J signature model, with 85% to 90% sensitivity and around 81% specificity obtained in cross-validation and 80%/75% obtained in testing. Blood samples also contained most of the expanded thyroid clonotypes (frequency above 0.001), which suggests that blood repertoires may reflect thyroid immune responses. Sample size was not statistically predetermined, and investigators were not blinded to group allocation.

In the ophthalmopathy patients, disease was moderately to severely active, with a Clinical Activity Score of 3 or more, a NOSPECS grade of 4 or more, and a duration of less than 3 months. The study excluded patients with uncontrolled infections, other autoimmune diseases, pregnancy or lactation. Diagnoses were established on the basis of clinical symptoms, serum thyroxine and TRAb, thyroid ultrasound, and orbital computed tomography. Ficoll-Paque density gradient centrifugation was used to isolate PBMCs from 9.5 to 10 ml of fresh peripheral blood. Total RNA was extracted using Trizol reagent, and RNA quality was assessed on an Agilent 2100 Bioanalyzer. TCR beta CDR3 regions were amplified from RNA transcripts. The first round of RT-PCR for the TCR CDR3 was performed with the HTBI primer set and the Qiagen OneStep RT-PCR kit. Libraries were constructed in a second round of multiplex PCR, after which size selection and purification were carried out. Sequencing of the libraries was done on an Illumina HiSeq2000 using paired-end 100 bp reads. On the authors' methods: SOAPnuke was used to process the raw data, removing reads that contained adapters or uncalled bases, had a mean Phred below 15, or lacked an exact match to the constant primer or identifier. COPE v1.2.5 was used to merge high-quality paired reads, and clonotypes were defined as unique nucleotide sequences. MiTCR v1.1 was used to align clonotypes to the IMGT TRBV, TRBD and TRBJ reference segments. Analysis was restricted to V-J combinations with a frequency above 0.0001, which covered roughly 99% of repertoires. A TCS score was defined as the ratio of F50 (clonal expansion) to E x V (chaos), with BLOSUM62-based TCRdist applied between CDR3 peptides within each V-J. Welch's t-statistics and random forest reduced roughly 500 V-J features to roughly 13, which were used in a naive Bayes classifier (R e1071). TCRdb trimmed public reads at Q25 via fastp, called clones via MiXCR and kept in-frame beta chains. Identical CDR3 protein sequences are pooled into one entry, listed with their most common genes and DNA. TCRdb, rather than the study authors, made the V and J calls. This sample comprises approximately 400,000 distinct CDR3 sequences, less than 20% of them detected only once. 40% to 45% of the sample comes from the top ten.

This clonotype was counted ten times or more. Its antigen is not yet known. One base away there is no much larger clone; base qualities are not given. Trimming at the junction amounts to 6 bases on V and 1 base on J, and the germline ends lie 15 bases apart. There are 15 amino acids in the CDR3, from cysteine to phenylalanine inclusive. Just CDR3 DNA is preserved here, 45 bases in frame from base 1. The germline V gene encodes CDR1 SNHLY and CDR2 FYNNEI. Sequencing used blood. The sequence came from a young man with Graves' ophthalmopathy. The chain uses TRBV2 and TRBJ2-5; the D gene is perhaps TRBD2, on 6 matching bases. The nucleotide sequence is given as TGTGCCAGCAGCGGTCAAGGGACTCCCCAAGAGACCCAGTACTTC. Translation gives CASSGQGTPQETQYF.